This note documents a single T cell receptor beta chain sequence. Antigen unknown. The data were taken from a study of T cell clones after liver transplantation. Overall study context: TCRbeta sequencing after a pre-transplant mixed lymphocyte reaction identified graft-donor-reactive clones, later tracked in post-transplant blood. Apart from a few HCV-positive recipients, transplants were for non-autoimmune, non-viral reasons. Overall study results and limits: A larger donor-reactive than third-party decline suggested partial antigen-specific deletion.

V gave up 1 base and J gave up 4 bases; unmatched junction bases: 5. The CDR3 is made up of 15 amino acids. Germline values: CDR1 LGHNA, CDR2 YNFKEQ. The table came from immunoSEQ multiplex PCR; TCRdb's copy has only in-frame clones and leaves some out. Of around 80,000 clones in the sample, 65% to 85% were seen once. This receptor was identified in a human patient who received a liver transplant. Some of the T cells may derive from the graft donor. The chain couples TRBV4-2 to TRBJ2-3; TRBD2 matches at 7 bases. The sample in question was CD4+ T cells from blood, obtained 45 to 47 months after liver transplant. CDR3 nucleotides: TGTGCCAGCAGCCAAGTGGCTAGCGGTCCAGATACGCAGTATTTT. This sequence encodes CASSQVASGPDTQYF.